One sample yielded the 22 T cell receptor beta chains listed below, sequenced in a study of shared clonotypes between healthy human individuals. Clones were read by immunoSEQ multiplex PCR, and TCRdb kept only the in-frame ones, dropping some. The sample shows over a million clones, 97% to 99% of them seen only once. Sequences were obtained from naive CD4+ T cells sorted from blood. Subset of the sample: CD45RA+ positively selected. Every receptor here comes from a man in his thirties or forties in good health.

The V call is TRBV15, the J call TRBJ1-4; D may be TRBD1 (6 bases). This CDR3 contains 15 residues. Germline V gene data show CDR1 as LNHNV and CDR2 as YYDKDF (reference sequence). With 5 bases removed from V and 4 bases from J, the gap between germline ends came to 14 bases. The CDR3 region has the DNA TGTGCCACCAGCCGGACAGCCACCTTTAATGAAAAACTGTTTTTT. Protein product: CATSRTATFNEKLFF.

V and J are TRBV11-2 and TRBJ2-2, with TRBD2 identical over 9 bases. CDR1 and CDR2 (germline): SGHAT, FQNNGV. The CDR3 extends over 17 amino acids. V was clipped by 6 bases and J by 0 bases; unmatched bases: 8. CDR3 sequence reads: CASRPLGGRANTGELFF. CDR3 in DNA: TGTGCCAGCAGACCATTGGGCGGGAGGGCGAACACCGGGGAGCTGTTTTTT.

The chain uses TRBV6-1 and TRBJ2-7; D is possibly TRBD1 or TRBD2 (6 bases each). The CDR3 extends over 12 amino acids. Trimming took off 6 bases at V and 3 bases at J, with 9 bases between the two ends. Germline values: CDR1 MNHNS, CDR2 SASEGT. In DNA form, the CDR3 reads TGTGCCAGCAGAGGGGGGCGCTACGAGCAGTACTTC. It translates to CASRGGRYEQYF.

The gene calls are TRBV28 and TRBJ2-1; TRBD2 matches at 9 bases. Germline values: CDR1 MDHEN, CDR2 SYDVKM. V was pared by 5 bases and J by 0 bases, with 5 bases of the junction left unmatched. The CDR3 is 16 residues long. CDR3 bases: TGTGCCAGCAGTACTAGCGGGCCTAGCTCCTACAATGAGCAGTTCTTC. Translated: CASSTSGPSSYNEQFF.

This rearrangement joins TRBV7-2 to TRBJ2-7, with 11 bases identical to TRBD2. Germline assignment: CDR1 SGHTA and CDR2 FQGNSA. CDR3 length equals 16 residues. The V and J ends lost 2 bases and 6 bases, in that order; junction bases with no gene match: 9. The CDR3: CASSLRSGLAEVEQYF. In nucleotides, the CDR3 is TGTGCCAGCAGCTTACGTTCGGGACTAGCGGAAGTCGAGCAGTACTTC.

This sequence joins TRBV18 and TRBJ2-2, with a weak D call TRBD1 (6 bases). The CDR3 has 12 amino acids. In germline, CDR1 is KGHSH, CDR2 LQKENI. The V gene lost 1 base and the J gene lost 16 bases, with 13 bases spanning the gap. This CDR3 is CASSPLGQPGFF. The CDR3 region has the DNA TGTGCCAGCTCACCACTCGGACAGCCCGGGTTTTTT.

The chain carries TRBV29-1 and TRBJ1-2; tentative D call: TRBD1 (6 bases). Germline V gives CDR1 SQVTM, CDR2 ANQGSEA. V was cut by 3 bases and J by 5 bases, with 16 bases left in between. The length of the CDR3 is 14 residues. The CDR3 DNA follows: TGCAGCGTTGAGGGGGGAGGACAGATATATGGCTACACCTTC. Its translation: CSVEGGGQIYGYTF.

The chain has TRBV5-4 and TRBJ2-1; 7 bases agree with TRBD2. The CDR3 runs 15 residues. CDR1 and CDR2 (germline): SGHNT, YYREEE (reference sequence). V gave up 0 bases and J gave up 5 bases; unmatched junction bases: 5. CDR3 sequence: CASSLVGRGDNEQFF. The CDR3, as DNA: TGTGCCAGCAGCTTGGTGGGGAGGGGAGACAATGAGCAGTTCTTC.

About this clone itself: Other DNA sequences in the sample encode the same CDR3. The chain carries TRBV7-9 and TRBJ2-3; weak D call: TRBD1 (5 bases). Germline loops: CDR1 SEHNR, CDR2 FQNEAQ (reference sequence). The CDR3 is 14 amino acids. V was pared by 1 base and J by 6 bases, with 11 bases between. The CDR3 spells CASSLGQGVDTQYF. The CDR3 nucleotides read TGTGCCAGCAGCTTAGGGCAGGGTGTGGATACGCAGTATTTT.

This chain uses TRBV27 with TRBJ1-4, with 7 bases fitting TRBD1. J gave up 8 bases and V 5 bases, and 8 bases lay outside the gene matches. Germline CDR1 is MNHEY and CDR2 is SMNVEV (reference sequence). This CDR3 has 14 residues. Here the CDR3 DNA reads TGTGCCAGCAGTCCCGGGACAGTCGAGGAAAAACTGTTTTTT. It codes for CASSPGTVEEKLFF. The variable domain in full, with the rest retrieved from reference TRBV27 and TRBJ1-4, is EAQVTQNPRYLITVTGKKLTVTCSQNMNHEYMSWYRQDPGLGLRQIYYSMNVEVTDKGDVPEGYKVSRKEKRNFPLILESPSPNQTSLYFCASSPGTVEEKLFFGSGTQLSVL.

To note about this clone: This sample includes further DNA sequences coding for the same CDR3. The rearrangement joins TRBV15 to TRBJ2-7; the match to TRBD1 covers 9 bases. V lost 1 base to trimming and J lost 1 base; unmatched junction nucleotides: 2. This CDR3 contains 15 residues. Looked up from germline, CDR1 is LNHNV and CDR2 is YYDKDF (reference sequence). CDR3: CATSRGGQGSYEQYF. The CDR3 DNA reads TGTGCCACCAGCAGAGGAGGACAGGGGTCCTACGAGCAGTACTTC.

The chain couples TRBV10-3 to TRBJ2-2, with D perhaps TRBD2 (5 bases). The CDR3 spans 17 residues. V was cut by 7 bases and J by 0 bases, with 18 bases left in between. Germline-derived CDR1 and CDR2 are ENHRY and SYGVKD. The CDR3 spells CAIKWSGSGPNTGELFF. CDR3 DNA: TGTGCCATCAAGTGGTCGGGAAGCGGTCCGAACACCGGGGAGCTGTTTTTT.

This sequence joins TRBV7-9 and TRBJ2-1; TRBD2 agrees at 9 bases. The ends lost 6 bases at V and 2 bases at J; junction bases unmatched: 2. Germline-derived CDR1 and CDR2 are SEHNR and FQNEAQ (reference sequence). CDR3 length: 14 residues. The CDR3 DNA reads as TGTGCCAGCAGGACTAGCGGCGCCTACAATGAGCAGTTCTTC. This sequence encodes CASRTSGAYNEQFF.

This chain connects TRBV5-1 to TRBJ2-1, with TRBD1 identical over 7 bases. The CDR3 sequence is 14 residues long. After removal of 0 bases from V and 9 bases from J, the junction contained 6 bases not matched to a gene. CDR1 and CDR2 from the germline V gene are SGHRS and YFSETQ. The CDR3 DNA is TGCGCCAGCAGCTTGGTAAGGGGGCCTGGTGAGCAGTTCTTC. Residues: CASSLVRGPGEQFF.

V and J are TRBV6-1 and TRBJ2-7; D gene uncertain. CDR3 length equals 13 residues. The germline V gene has CDR1 MNHNS and CDR2 SASEGT. The ends were cut back, 4 bases at V and 3 bases at J, with 10 bases in the middle. CDR3 sequence (DNA): TGTGCCAGCAGTGTAGGCCCTCACTACGAGCAGTACTTC. This translates into CASSVGPHYEQYF.

This clone was seen only once. The gene calls are TRBV28 and TRBJ1-4, with 9 nucleotides matching TRBD1. The CDR3 has 22 residues. Germline assignment: CDR1 MDHEN and CDR2 SYDVKM. Losses at the gene ends were 1 base for V and 6 bases for J; bases not matched to a gene: 24. CDR3 residues: CASSLFRGTLGTGRWQDEKLFF. For the CDR3, the DNA is TGTGCCAGCAGTTTATTCCGCGGCACGCTCGGGACAGGGAGATGGCAGGATGAAAAACTGTTTTTT.

Concerning this clone itself: In the same sample, other DNA sequences code for this CDR3. Here the CDR3 reads CASSYSINQPQHF. In DNA, the CDR3 is TGTGCCAGCAGTTACTCTATCAATCAGCCCCAGCATTTT. The chain couples TRBV6-5 to TRBJ1-5; D remains ambiguous. The CDR3 contains 13 residues. The germline gives CDR1 MNHEY, CDR2 SVGAGI. Trimming stripped 0 bases from V and 3 bases from J, with 3 bases between.

The chain recombines TRBV10-3 with TRBJ2-1; D is possibly TRBD2 (5 bases). Germline V CDR1 and CDR2: ENHRY, SYGVKD. Trimming removed 4 bases at V and 0 bases at J, with 10 bases between. The CDR3 spans 15 residues. The CDR3: CAISGERSSYNEQFF. The CDR3 nucleotides read TGTGCCATCAGTGGGGAGAGGAGCTCCTACAATGAGCAGTTCTTC.

This chain joins TRBV7-7 and TRBJ2-1, with 7 positions matching TRBD2. The CDR3 spans 15 residues. In germline, CDR1 is SSHAT, CDR2 FNYEAQ (reference sequence). Trimming at V came to 1 base and at J to 8 bases, leaving 8 bases not matched to a gene. In DNA form, the CDR3 reads TGTGCCAGCAGCTTAGGGCGGGAGAGGCACTATGAGCAGTTCTTC. Residues: CASSLGRERHYEQFF.

The chain recombines TRBV7-9 with TRBJ2-1, with 7 bases identical to TRBD1. CDR1 is SEHNR and CDR2 is FQNEAQ in the germline V gene (reference sequence). The CDR3 extends over 15 amino acids. The V and J ends lost 5 bases and 2 bases, in that order; junction bases with no gene match: 6. This CDR3 reads CASSPDRVAYNEQFF. CDR3 sequence (DNA): TGTGCCAGCAGCCCAGACAGGGTGGCCTACAATGAGCAGTTCTTC.

The chain couples TRBV7-2 to TRBJ1-2, with D possibly matching TRBD1 (5 bases). Germline CDR1 is SGHTA and CDR2 is FQGNSA. This CDR3 has 14 residues. The ends were cut back, 1 base at V and 8 bases at J, with 14 bases in the middle. This CDR3 reads CASSLVPGMGGYTF. The CDR3 coding sequence is TGTGCCAGCAGCTTAGTCCCAGGGATGGGGGGCTACACCTTC.

The chain recombines TRBV2 with TRBJ2-3; no definite D call. From germline, CDR1 is SNHLY and CDR2 FYNNEI. CDR3 size: 11 residues. V lost 6 bases and J 9 bases, leaving 10 bases between the germline ends. CDR3 region: CASSDRKTQYF. As DNA, the CDR3 is TGTGCCAGCAGCGACCGGAAAACGCAGTATTTT.